This T cell receptor (beta chain) was retrieved from a study of shared clonotypes between healthy human individuals. Study information: Per donor, three plates held CD4 naive cells, three held CD4 memory, two held CD8 naive and one held CD8 memory. Study results and caveats: Rarefaction indicated that sorted-subset sequencing remained incomplete although depth was large.

Data came from immunoSEQ multiplex PCR; TCRdb stores just in-frame clones and leaves some out. The data hold some 1.4 million clones, with around 95% observed a single time. Note on this clone: Its target is not known.

This TCR was sampled from a man younger than 40 in good health. Sequencing was carried out using naive CD4+ T cells sorted from blood. The subset here: CD45RA+ positively selected.

CDR3 in amino acids: CASSPQGVGLNNSPLHF. CDR3 DNA sequence: TGTGCCAGCAGCCCCCAGGGTGTGGGGCTGAATAATTCACCCCTCCACTTT. The V gene is TRBV9, the J gene TRBJ1-6, with D tentatively TRBD1 (5 bases). Looked up from germline, CDR1 is SGDLS and CDR2 is YYNGEE. Trimming took 4 bases from V and 5 from J, leaving 19 bases between them. The CDR3 contains 17 residues.